The T cell receptor (beta chain) described here comes from a study of T cell responses to AZD1222 COVID-19 vaccine. General study results and limits: Seropositivity was recorded at baseline in only six AZD1222 recipients. Spike-specific TCRs gained breadth and depth after people received two AZD1222 doses. Spike was spanned by vaccine-associated CD4 TCRs, which were dominant at 160-218 and 743-854.

Whether given at about 4 or about 12 weeks, second doses were pooled. Deletions cut 0 bases from V and 0 bases from J, with 12 bases between. The CDR3 consists of 16 residues. Germline values: CDR1 SGHRS, CDR2 YFSETQ. Produced via immunoSEQ multiplex PCR; TCRdb's table is partial and in-frame only. Seen here are some 170,000 clones, around 92% observed once, and the top ten hold more than 1%. As regards this clone: What it recognizes is unknown.

The source material was peripheral blood, sampled 28 days after the second AZD1222 dose. The clonotype comes from an adult who received the AZD1222 COVID-19 vaccine. The chain employs TRBV5-1 and TRBJ2-5; the D gene is possibly TRBD2 (6 bases). For the CDR3, the DNA is TGCGCCAGCAGCTTGGGTTTTCGGGGGTACCAAGAGACCCAGTACTTC. Translation: CASSLGFRGYQETQYF.